This T cell receptor (beta chain) was recovered during a study of T cells expressing NK-cell markers. The CDR3 runs 14 residues. The germline CDR1 and CDR2 sequences are SGHAT and FQNNGV. Template switching by 5'RACE with UMIs generated the TCR beta cDNA. TCRdb reanalyzed the 5' RACE reads and collapses them to one entry per CDR3 protein, without DNA. This table lists roughly 430,000 distinct CDR3 sequences. The chain recombines TRBV11-2 with TRBJ2-7; the TRBD1 assignment by TCRdb is unverifiable without DNA. The specimen was blood T cells: a sorted CD56 or NKG2C T cell subset, CD4+ or CD8+ T cells, or bulk PBMC T cells (not recorded which). The receptor was isolated from a woman aged 18 to 75 in good health. The CDR3 region is CASSYPGQGAEQYF.